This passage covers 22 T cell receptor beta chains from one sample sequenced in a study of memory CD4+ T cells and cytomegalovirus serostatus. Clones were read by immunoSEQ multiplex PCR, and TCRdb kept only the in-frame ones, dropping some. This sample has approximately 50,000 clones, with over 65% found just once. Single viable CD3+CD4+CD8-CD45RO+ cells were sorted as the memory CD4+ T cells. Sequenced sample: memory CD4+ T cells from blood. These receptors all stem from an adult in good health and CMV-seropositive.

This chain links TRBV27 with TRBJ2-7; 12 bases match TRBD2. The CDR3 is made up of 19 amino acids. Germline V gene lookup returns CDR1 MNHEY and CDR2 SMNVEV (reference sequence). Losses at the gene ends were 5 bases for V and 0 bases for J; bases not matched to a gene: 14. CDR3 DNA sequence: TGTGCCAGCAGTCCCCATCCACTAGCGGGAGGACCCCACTCCTACGAGCAGTACTTC. Translation gives CASSPHPLAGGPHSYEQYF.

The chain links TRBV11-3 to TRBJ2-6; 7 nucleotides line up with TRBD2. The CDR3 extends over 20 amino acids. Germline CDR1 SGHNT, CDR2 YENEEA. J lost 2 bases, V lost 5 bases, and 18 bases had no gene match. CDR3 bases: TGTGCCAGCAGCCCCTCGCTCGAGCGGGGCCTAATAACTGGGGCCAACGTCCTGACTTTC. Its translation is CASSPSLERGLITGANVLTF.

This clone was seen a few times. The V gene is TRBV11-3, the J gene TRBJ2-1, with D perhaps matching TRBD1 or TRBD2 (6 bases each). The CDR3 runs 18 residues. Germline V CDR1 and CDR2: SGHNT, YENEEA. V dropped 0 bases and J dropped 7 bases, with 22 bases sitting between them. CDR3 region: CASSLDQGGTAGKNEQFF. Written as DNA, the CDR3 is TGTGCCAGCAGCTTAGATCAAGGGGGTACTGCGGGAAAGAATGAGCAGTTCTTC.

The J gene is TRBJ1-1, the V gene TRBV9; perhaps TRBD1 as D (6 bases). Trimming stripped 0 bases from V and 1 base from J, with 10 bases between. The germline gives CDR1 SGDLS, CDR2 YYNGEE. The CDR3 consists of 15 residues. The CDR3: CASSVDWGRNTEAFF. DNA for the CDR3: TGTGCCAGCAGCGTAGACTGGGGGCGGAACACTGAAGCTTTCTTT.

This clone appeared a few times. This chain uses TRBV7-8 with TRBJ1-1; D is unclear. CDR1 is SGHVS, CDR2 FQNEAQ, per germline. The CDR3 contains 13 residues. The germline V and J ends were trimmed by 2 bases and 4 bases, with 8 bases remaining between them. The CDR3 loop is CASSLMGSTEAFF. The CDR3 nucleotides are TGTGCCAGCAGCTTAATGGGGAGCACTGAAGCTTTCTTT.

This clone appeared a single time. This chain links TRBV5-4 with TRBJ2-1, with D possibly TRBD2 on 6 matching bases. Germline assignment: CDR1 SGHNT and CDR2 YYREEE (reference sequence). This CDR3 has 14 amino acids. V lost 0 bases and J 8 bases, leaving 12 bases between the germline ends. The CDR3, as DNA: TGTGCCAGCAGCTTGGCAGGGACTGGACATGAGCAGTTCTTC. Its translation is CASSLAGTGHEQFF.

The rearrangement links TRBV29-1 to TRBJ2-2; 8 bases map to TRBD1. Germline values: CDR1 SQVTM, CDR2 ANQGSEA. CDR3 size: 14 residues. J lost 0 bases, V lost 7 bases, and 4 bases had no gene match. CDR3 protein: CSAGQGTNTGELFF. The CDR3 coding sequence is TGCAGCGCTGGACAGGGTACGAACACCGGGGAGCTGTTTTTT.

This chain links TRBV6-1 with TRBJ2-7; maybe TRBD2 (6 bases). The CDR3 loop spans 14 amino acids. V was cut by 2 bases and J by 5 bases, with 13 bases left in between. Germline values: CDR1 MNHNS, CDR2 SASEGT. The CDR3 spells CASSESWWTNEQYV. CDR3 coding DNA: TGTGCCAGCAGTGAAAGTTGGTGGACTAACGAGCAGTACGTC.

This chain connects TRBV7-8 to TRBJ1-1, with TRBD1 identical over 7 bases. Trimming at V came to 4 bases and at J to 3 bases, leaving 11 bases not matched to a gene. The CDR3 loop spans 16 amino acids. Germline values: CDR1 SGHVS, CDR2 FQNEAQ. The CDR3 protein is CASSSDDRVDYTEAFF. CDR3 nucleotide sequence: TGTGCCAGCAGCTCTGATGACAGGGTAGATTACACTGAAGCTTTCTTT.

This clone is termed medium-sized (0.01 to 0.1%). The chain recombines TRBV27 with TRBJ1-1, with TRBD1 identical over 7 bases. In germline, CDR1 is MNHEY, CDR2 SMNVEV (reference sequence). The V segment lost 4 bases and the J segment 4 bases; nucleotides outside the gene matches: 3. This CDR3 is built from 13 residues. The CDR3 bases are TGTGCCAGCAGTTCTGGACAGGCCACTGAAGCTTTCTTT. It codes for CASSSGQATEAFF.

This chain connects TRBV10-1 to TRBJ2-7, with 10 positions matching TRBD2. CDR1 and CDR2 (germline): WNHNN, SYGVQD (reference sequence). This CDR3 comprises 14 residues. Trimming took 7 bases from V and 5 from J; bases not matched to a gene: 8. The CDR3: CASILAGDEDEQYF. DNA of the CDR3: TGCGCCAGCATTCTAGCGGGAGATGAGGACGAGCAGTACTTC.

The gene calls are TRBV6-5 and TRBJ1-1; 8 nucleotides line up with TRBD1. Per germline, CDR1 MNHEY and CDR2 SVGAGI. CDR3 length: 12 residues. V gave up 5 bases and J gave up 9 bases; unmatched junction bases: 5. The CDR3 protein is CASSQRTGKAFF. The CDR3 DNA reads as TGTGCCAGCAGTCAACGGACAGGGAAAGCTTTCTTT.

The DNA of the CDR3 is TGTGCCAGCAGCTTAGACGGGGTAGGGACGACTGGTTACAATGAGCAGTTCTTC. The encoded protein is CASSLDGVGTTGYNEQFF. This rearrangement joins TRBV11-1 to TRBJ2-1; D may match TRBD1 or TRBD2 (5 bases each). The V gene's germline CDR1 is SGHAT and CDR2 FQDESV (reference sequence). This CDR3 is 18 amino acids long. V lost 1 base and J 4 bases, leaving 20 bases between the germline ends.

This chain links TRBV11-2 with TRBJ2-3; D gene uncertain. Trimming stripped 3 bases from V and 5 bases from J, with 9 bases between. Germline V gives CDR1 SGHAT, CDR2 FQNNGV. The CDR3 has 13 amino acids. As DNA, the CDR3 is TGTGCCAGCAGCTTTTTAGGCGGAGATACGCAGTATTTT. It specifies CASSFLGGDTQYF.

The chain recombines TRBV7-9 with TRBJ1-5; possible D gene TRBD1, 5 bases. Per the germline V gene, CDR1 is SEHNR and CDR2 is FQNEAQ (reference sequence). This CDR3 has 14 residues. Deletions cut 1 base from V and 7 bases from J, with 11 bases between. DNA of the CDR3: TGTGCCAGCAGCTTAGGGGCGGGGGACCAGCCCCAGCATTTT. Amino acids: CASSLGAGDQPQHF.

The chain carries TRBV5-4 and TRBJ2-7; the D gene is possibly TRBD2 (5 bases). This CDR3 has 14 residues. CDR1 is SGHNT, CDR2 YYREEE, per germline (reference sequence). V shed 0 bases and J shed 4 bases, with 11 bases lying between them. CDR3 loop: CASSLAGVLYEQYV. CDR3 coding DNA: TGTGCCAGCAGCTTGGCCGGGGTCCTTTACGAGCAGTACGTC.

The chain combines TRBV14 with TRBJ2-5; D is unclear. CDR1 is SGHDN, CDR2 FVKESK, per germline. The V and J ends lost 4 bases and 5 bases respectively, with 11 bases between them. The CDR3 has 13 residues. CDR3 DNA: TGTGCCAGCAGCCCAGGCAAGGCGGAGACCCAGTACTTC. It codes for CASSPGKAETQYF.

This rearrangement joins TRBV7-2 to TRBJ1-4; D call uncertain. CDR1 SGHTA and CDR2 FQGNSA come from the germline V gene. V was pared by 1 base and J by 0 bases, with 9 bases between. The CDR3 totals 16 residues. CDR3 nucleotide sequence: TGTGCCAGCAGCTTAGTTTCGGGTACAACTAATGAAAAACTGTTTTTT. Translating it yields CASSLVSGTTNEKLFF.

This chain uses TRBV6-1 with TRBJ2-7, with D unresolved. Germline V gene sequence: CDR1 MNHNS, CDR2 SASEGT. The length of the CDR3 is 14 residues. Trimming stripped 3 bases from V and 0 bases from J, with 9 bases between. In DNA, the CDR3 is TGTGCCAGCAGTGAGCAGTCCAGCTCCTACGAGCAGTACGTC. Its protein product is CASSEQSSSYEQYV.

V is TRBV7-9 and J is TRBJ1-2; TRBD1 matches 7 bases. The J segment lost 3 bases and the V segment lost 5 bases, leaving 9 bases of the junction unmatched. This CDR3 has 15 residues. Germline assignment: CDR1 SEHNR and CDR2 FQNEAQ (reference sequence). The CDR3 region has the DNA TGTGCCAGCAGCCAAGAGACAGGGAACGACTATGGCTACACCTTC. This codes for CASSQETGNDYGYTF.

The chain carries TRBV28 and TRBJ1-5; 8 bases are shared with TRBD1. Germline CDR1 MDHEN, CDR2 SYDVKM. V lost 6 bases, J lost 6 bases, and 7 bases stayed unmatched. CDR3 length: 14 residues. The CDR3 spells CASRGTGGFQPQHF. In DNA form, the CDR3 reads TGTGCCAGCAGGGGGACAGGCGGGTTTCAGCCCCAGCATTTT.

This sequence joins TRBV25-1 and TRBJ1-1, with D possibly TRBD1 on 6 matching bases. This CDR3 region has 14 residues. V was pared by 2 bases and J by 11 bases, with 18 bases between. Germline lookup yields CDR1 MGHDK and CDR2 SYGVNS. The CDR3 DNA sequence: TGTGCCAGCAGTGAAGCGGGGGCCCGAAAGATGGCTTTCTTT. It encodes CASSEAGARKMAFF.